This T cell receptor (beta chain) was recorded in a study of T-cell memory formation after mild COVID-19. Study-wide results and limits: Still unconfirmed is whether the second-wave clones peaking on day 37 recognized SARS-CoV-2.

CDR1 and CDR2 from the germline V gene are SGHDT and YYEEEE. This CDR3 spans 14 amino acids. V was clipped by 5 bases and J by 5 bases, with 15 bases between them. TCRdb reprocessed the 5' RACE reads with MiXCR, giving one entry per CDR3 protein. The sample shows about 470,000 distinct CDR3 sequences, 25% of them seen only once. To note about this clonotype: Its target is not known.

Source material: PBMCs or a T cell subset sorted from them (not recorded which). This clonotype originated in an adult woman who had mild COVID-19 (a few samples of this study predate the infection). Cell type and time point are not known. The chain employs TRBV5-6 and TRBJ2-3; D is perhaps TRBD1 or TRBD2 (5 bases each). The CDR3 region is CASREGTGGDTQYF. CDR3 in DNA: TGTGCCAGCAGGGAAGGGACGGGCGGAGATACGCAGTATTTT.